These 20 T cell receptor beta chains originate from one sample sequenced in a study of T cells in Graves' hyperthyroidism and ophthalmopathy (dated by TCRdb to the late 2010s). Libraries came from multiplex PCR. The data were produced on an Illumina HiSeq 2000. The TCR beta CDR3 regions were amplified from the RNA transcripts. For the first round of RT-PCR on the TCR CDR3, the HTBI primer set was used together with the Qiagen OneStep RT-PCR kit. TCRdb reprocessed the public reads (quality trimming at Q25 with fastp, clone calling with MiXCR) and kept in-frame beta chains. Merged by CDR3 protein, the rows form single entries marked with the most common genes and DNA. The sample profile shows fewer than 300,000 distinct CDR3 sequences; roughly 15% of them were found once. The ten largest clonotypes hold about 33% of the sample. The sample was blood. Every receptor here comes from a woman in her forties or fifties with Graves' hyperthyroidism that later progressed to Graves' ophthalmopathy.

This rearrangement joins TRBV11-2 to TRBJ2-7; D might be TRBD2 (7 bases). CDR3 length: 13 residues. V gave up 5 bases and J gave up 4 bases, with 12 bases separating them. Germline CDR1 SGHAT, CDR2 FQNNGV. The CDR3 spells CASSKGGDYEQYF. In DNA, the CDR3 is TGTGCCAGCAGCAAGGGGGGGGATTACGAGCAGTACTTC.

This clonotype was counted at least ten times. This chain connects TRBV19 to TRBJ2-3; D not resolved. V was clipped by 7 bases and J by 4 bases, with 21 bases between them. Germline lookup yields CDR1 LNHDA and CDR2 SQIVND (reference sequence). The CDR3 is 16 amino acids. CDR3 region: CASTRRPNEASDTQYF. In DNA form, the CDR3 reads TGTGCCAGTACCCGACGGCCAAATGAGGCGTCAGATACGCAGTATTTT.

The J gene is TRBJ2-5, the V gene TRBV9; possible D gene TRBD1, 6 bases. Germline V gene data show CDR1 as SGDLS and CDR2 as YYNGEE. Trimming stripped 3 bases from V and 1 base from J, with 10 bases between. The CDR3 runs 14 residues. CDR3 sequence: CASSAGHLQETQYF. The CDR3 bases are TGTGCCAGCAGCGCGGGACACCTCCAAGAGACCCAGTACTTC.

In this sample, this clonotype turned up many times. Here the CDR3 DNA reads TGCAGTGCTGCGGACAGGGGATACGAGCAGTACTTC. Encoded protein: CSAADRGYEQYF. The chain is built from TRBV20-1 and TRBJ2-7; 9 bases line up with TRBD1. The CDR3 has 12 residues. Trimming cost V 5 bases and J 4 bases; bases outside gene matches: 3. CDR1 and CDR2 from the germline V gene are DFQATT and SNEGSKA (reference sequence).

The table lists this clonotype with many counts. This chain connects TRBV3-1 to TRBJ2-1; 14 nucleotides line up with TRBD2. The CDR3 runs to 16 residues. J gave up 7 bases and V 4 bases, and 6 bases lay outside the gene matches. Germline loops: CDR1 LGHDT, CDR2 YNNKEL (reference sequence). CDR3 in amino acids: CASSRGLAGAGNEQFF. CDR3 nucleotide sequence: TGTGCCAGCAGCCGGGGACTAGCGGGAGCAGGAAATGAGCAGTTCTTC.

The chain combines TRBV20-1 with TRBJ2-7; 10 nucleotides match TRBD2. Trimming took 0 bases from V and 3 from J; bases not matched to a gene: 2. Per germline, CDR1 DFQATT and CDR2 SNEGSKA (reference sequence). This CDR3 has 14 residues. The CDR3 loop reads CSARDIAGGYEQYF. The CDR3 DNA is TGCAGTGCTAGAGATATAGCGGGAGGCTACGAGCAGTACTTC.

This clonotype was seen ten or more times. The V and J genes are TRBV5-8 and TRBJ2-5; 9 bases are shared with TRBD1. This CDR3 comprises 15 residues. CDR1 is SGHTS, CDR2 YDEGEE, per germline. After removal of 0 bases from V and 1 base from J, the junction contained 1 base not matched to a gene. Here the CDR3 DNA reads TGTGCCAGCAGCTTGGGGGGACAGGGCCAAGAGACCCAGTACTTC. Its translation is CASSLGGQGQETQYF.

The sample holds many counts of this clonotype. The chain links TRBV7-9 to TRBJ2-3, with 8 bases identical to TRBD2. The CDR3 runs to 15 residues. V gave up 7 bases and J gave up 2 bases; unmatched junction bases: 8. CDR1 is SEHNR, CDR2 FQNEAQ, per germline (reference sequence). The CDR3 DNA reads as TGTGCCAGCAACTCACCGGGAGGGAACACAGATACGCAGTATTTT. Protein product: CASNSPGGNTDTQYF.

This chain connects TRBV19 to TRBJ2-1; 10 positions match TRBD2. The CDR3 runs 17 residues. The germline CDR1 and CDR2 sequences are LNHDA and SQIVND (reference sequence). Unmatched junction bases numbered 7, after V lost 5 bases and J lost 0 bases. The CDR3 DNA sequence: TGTGCCAGTAGTCCTCGCCCTAGCGGGAGCTCCTACAATGAGCAGTTCTTC. This encodes CASSPRPSGSSYNEQFF. Looking up the rest from reference TRBV19 and TRBJ2-1 gives the full variable domain: DGGITQSPKYLFRKEGQNVTLSCEQNLNHDAMYWYRQDPGQGLRLIYYSQIVNDFQKGDIAEGYSVSREKKESFPLTVTSAQKNPTAFYLCASSPRPSGSSYNEQFFGPGTRLTVL.

CDR3: CASRPYRGRGKKSNQPQHF. CDR3 DNA: TGTGCCAGCAGACCCTACAGGGGAAGGGGAAAGAAGAGCAATCAGCCCCAGCATTTT. The chain links TRBV28 to TRBJ1-5; TRBD1 agrees at 7 bases. The germline CDR1 and CDR2 sequences are MDHEN and SYDVKM. The CDR3 extends over 19 amino acids. The V segment lost 6 bases and the J segment 1 base; nucleotides outside the gene matches: 18.

The chain recombines TRBV19 with TRBJ2-2, with 7 bases lining up with TRBD1. The CDR3 has 14 residues. Germline assignment: CDR1 LNHDA and CDR2 SQIVND (reference sequence). V lost 3 bases and J lost 3; bases outside the gene matches: 1. DNA of the CDR3: TGTGCCAGTAGTATGACAGGGTACACCGGGGAGCTGTTTTTT. It codes for CASSMTGYTGELFF.

This clonotype has a count of ten or more. At one end the junction does not follow the germline gene, possibly because of a read error. The V and J genes are TRBV3-1 and TRBJ2-3; 7 nucleotides match TRBD2. The V gene's germline CDR1 is LGHDT and CDR2 YNNKEL (reference sequence). CDR3 size: 16 residues. This chain's CDR3 is CASNQAGGSDVDTQYF. CDR3 nucleotides: TGTGCCAGCAACCAAGCGGGCGGGAGCGACGTAGATACGCAGTATTTT.

This clonotype has at least ten counts. The J gene is TRBJ1-1, the V gene TRBV7-2, with unresolved D. Germline CDR1 is SGHTA and CDR2 is FQGNSA. Trimming removed 1 base from V and 8 bases from J, with 5 bases in between. CDR3 length: 11 residues. Written as DNA, the CDR3 is TGTGCCAGCAGCTTAGGGTCCGAAGCTTTCTTT. Amino acids: CASSLGSEAFF.

This clonotype was seen only a few times. A read error is possible here, since a much larger clone lies one base away. This sequence joins TRBV3-1 and TRBJ2-5; 7 bases map to TRBD2. The CDR3 has 16 amino acids. J gave up 2 bases and V 3 bases, and 9 bases lay outside the gene matches. In germline, CDR1 is LGHDT, CDR2 YNNKEL (reference sequence). The CDR3 region is CASSHASGAIQETQYF. The CDR3, as DNA: TGTGCCAGCAGCCACGCTAGCGGAGCGATACAAGAGACCCAGTACTTC.

This clonotype was seen only once. V gene TRBV2 combines with J gene TRBJ2-1; 8 nucleotides line up with TRBD1. V lost 10 bases, J lost 0 bases, and 5 bases stayed unmatched. This CDR3 region has 14 residues. Germline lookup yields CDR1 SNHLY and CDR2 FYNNEI. For the CDR3, the DNA is TGTGCCACAGAACAGGGGGTCTCCTACAATGAGCAGTTCTTC. Protein: CATEQGVSYNEQFF.

There are many counts of this clonotype. The chain employs TRBV28 and TRBJ2-3; 9 bases map to TRBD2. With V trimmed by 5 bases and J by 6 bases, 18 bases remained unmatched. Germline V gives CDR1 MDHEN, CDR2 SYDVKM. The CDR3 has 18 amino acids. The CDR3 loop reads CASSPLLGGAGGPDTQYF. In DNA form, the CDR3 reads TGTGCCAGCAGTCCCCTCCTCGGAGGTGCGGGAGGGCCGGATACGCAGTATTTT. Full variable domain (outside the CDR3, taken from reference TRBV28 and TRBJ2-3): DVKVTQSSRYLVKRTGEKVFLECVQDMDHENMFWYRQDPGLGLRLIYFSYDVKMKEKGDIPEGYSVSREKKERFSLILESASTNQTSMYLCASSPLLGGAGGPDTQYFGPGTRLTVL.

This clonotype was recorded many times. This chain uses TRBV9 with TRBJ2-7, with 7 nucleotides matching TRBD2. V lost 0 bases and J lost 0; bases outside the gene matches: 6. The CDR3 has 16 residues. Germline V gene data show CDR1 as SGDLS and CDR2 as YYNGEE. In DNA, the CDR3 is TGTGCCAGCAGCGTAGAATCCGGACTAGTCTCCTACGAGCAGTACTTC. Translation: CASSVESGLVSYEQYF.

This clonotype has more than one count but fewer than ten. The V and J genes are TRBV7-2 and TRBJ2-2; D unresolved. The CDR3 contains 16 residues. Trimming took 0 bases from V and 3 from J, leaving 11 bases between them. Germline assignment: CDR1 SGHTA and CDR2 FQGNSA. CDR3 region: CASSLALRLDTGELFF. For the CDR3, the DNA is TGTGCCAGCAGCTTAGCGTTGAGGCTTGACACCGGGGAGCTGTTTTTT.

This clonotype was picked up many times. J is TRBJ2-1 and V is TRBV28; 8 bases are a match to TRBD2. The CDR3 is 16 amino acids. Germline V gene data show CDR1 as MDHEN and CDR2 as SYDVKM. Trimming cost V 6 bases and J 0 bases; bases outside gene matches: 7. CDR3 sequence (DNA): TGTGCCAGCAGGGGCGGGAGGATGAGCTCCTACAATGAGCAGTTCTTC. This encodes CASRGGRMSSYNEQFF.

This clonotype was counted a few times. This chain connects TRBV20-1 to TRBJ2-2, with 16 bases aligning to TRBD2. This CDR3 comprises 17 residues. After removal of 4 bases from V and 4 bases from J, the junction contained 6 bases not matched to a gene. The germline V gene encodes CDR1 DFQATT and CDR2 SNEGSKA (reference sequence). The CDR3 is CSAKGTSGRAGTGELFF. CDR3 DNA sequence: TGCAGTGCTAAAGGGACTAGCGGGAGGGCCGGCACCGGGGAGCTGTTTTTT.